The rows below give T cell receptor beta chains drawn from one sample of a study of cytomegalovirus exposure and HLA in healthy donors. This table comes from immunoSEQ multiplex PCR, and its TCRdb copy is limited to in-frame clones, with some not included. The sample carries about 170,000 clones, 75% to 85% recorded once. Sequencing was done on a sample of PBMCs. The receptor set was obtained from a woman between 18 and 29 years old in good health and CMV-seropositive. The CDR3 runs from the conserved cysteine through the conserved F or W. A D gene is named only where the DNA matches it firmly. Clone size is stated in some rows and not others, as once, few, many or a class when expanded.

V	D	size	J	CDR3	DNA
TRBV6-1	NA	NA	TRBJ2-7	CASSSDWSEQYF	TGTGCCAGCAGTTCGGACTGGTCCGAGCAGTACTTC
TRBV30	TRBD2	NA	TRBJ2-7	CAWGGGSSYEQYF	TGTGCCTGGGGCGGGGGTTCGTCCTACGAGCAGTACTTC
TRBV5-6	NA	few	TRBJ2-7	CASSLRTPYEQYF	TGTGCCAGCAGCTTACGGACTCCCTACGAGCAGTACTTC
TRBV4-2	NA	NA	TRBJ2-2	CASSQGRDGELFF	TGTGCCAGCAGCCAAGGGAGAGACGGGGAGCTGTTTTTT
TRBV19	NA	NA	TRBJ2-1	CASSTTGQSNEQFF	TGTGCCAGTAGTACAACCGGACAGAGCAATGAGCAGTTCTTC
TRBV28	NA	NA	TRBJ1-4	CATREGSRQKLFF	TGTGCCACCCGCGAGGGCAGCCGACAAAAACTGTTTTTT
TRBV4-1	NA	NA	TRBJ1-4	CASSQDPRGKLFF	TGCGCCAGCAGCCAAGATCCCCGGGGGAAACTGTTTTTT
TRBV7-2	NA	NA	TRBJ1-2	CASSLDAGNYGYTF	TGTGCCAGCAGCTTAGACGCGGGAAACTATGGCTACACCTTC
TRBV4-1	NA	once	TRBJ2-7	CASSQVGQAYERYF	TGCGCCAGCAGCCAAGTAGGACAAGCCTACGAGCGGTACTTC
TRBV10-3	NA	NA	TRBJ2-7	CAISESLLYEQYF	TGTGCCATCAGTGAGTCGTTGTTATACGAGCAGTACTTC
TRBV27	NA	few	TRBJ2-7	CASLDRTSYEQYF	TGTGCCAGCTTGGACAGAACCTCCTACGAGCAGTACTTC
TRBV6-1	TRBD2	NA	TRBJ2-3	CASSEALYSGDTDTQYF	TGTGCCAGCAGTGAAGCTTTGTATAGCGGGGACACAGATACGCAGTATTTT
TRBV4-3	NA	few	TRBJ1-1	CASSLQGPNTEAFF	TGCGCCAGCAGTCTACAGGGACCGAACACTGAAGCTTTCTTT
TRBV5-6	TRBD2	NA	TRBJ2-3	CASSSASGGSTHTDTQYF	TGTGCCAGCAGCTCGGCTAGCGGGGGATCAACCCACACAGATACGCAGTATTTT
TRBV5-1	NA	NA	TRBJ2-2	CASSLGGGVNTGELFF	TGCGCCAGCAGCTTGGGTGGCGGAGTGAACACCGGGGAGCTGTTTTTT
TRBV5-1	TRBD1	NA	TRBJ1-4	CASSPQGGEKLFF	TGCGCCAGCAGCCCACAGGGGGGGGAAAAACTGTTTTTT
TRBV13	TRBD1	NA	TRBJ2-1	CASSKRQGRGNSEQFF	TGTGCCAGCAGCAAAAGACAGGGCCGGGGAAATTCGGAGCAGTTCTTC
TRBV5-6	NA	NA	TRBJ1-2	CASSFFWSTEDYGYTF	TGTGCCAGCAGCTTTTTTTGGTCGACAGAAGACTATGGCTACACCTTC
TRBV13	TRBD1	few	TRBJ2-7	CASSLAIQGSFYEQYF	TGTGCCAGCAGCCTAGCCATACAGGGGAGCTTCTACGAGCAGTACTTC
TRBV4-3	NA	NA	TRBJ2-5	CASSQEFPQETQYF	TGCGCCAGCAGCCAAGAGTTCCCTCAAGAGACCCAGTACTTC
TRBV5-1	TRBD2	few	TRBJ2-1	CASSLVASGTYNEQFF	TGCGCCAGCAGCTTGGTGGCTAGCGGGACCTACAATGAGCAGTTCTTC
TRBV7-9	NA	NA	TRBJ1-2	CASSPGSINYGYTF	TGTGCCAGCAGCCCAGGCTCCATTAACTATGGCTACACCTTC
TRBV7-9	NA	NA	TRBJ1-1	CASSSNRETGTEAFF	TGTGCCAGCAGCTCCAATAGGGAAACGGGGACTGAAGCTTTCTTT
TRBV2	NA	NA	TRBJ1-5	CASSEALLRDQPQHF	TGTGCCAGCAGTGAAGCGCTTCTCAGGGATCAGCCCCAGCATTTT
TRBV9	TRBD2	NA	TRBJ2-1	CASSVGGTRFHEQFF	TGTGCCAGCAGCGTAGGTGGGACTAGATTCCATGAGCAGTTCTTC
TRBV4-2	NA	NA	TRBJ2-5	CASSQDGERGHETQYF	TGTGCCAGCAGCCAAGATGGTGAAAGGGGACACGAGACCCAGTACTTC
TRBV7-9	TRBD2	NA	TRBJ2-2	CASSLGAGYTGELFF	TGTGCCAGCAGCTTAGGAGCGGGATACACCGGGGAGCTGTTTTTT
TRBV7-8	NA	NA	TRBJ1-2	CASSLGQATNYGYTF	TGTGCCAGCAGCTTAGGACAGGCGACCAACTATGGCTACACCTTC
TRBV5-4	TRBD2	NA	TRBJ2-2	CASSSYGGVDTGELFF	TGTGCCAGCAGCTCATATGGGGGGGTCGACACCGGGGAGCTGTTTTTT
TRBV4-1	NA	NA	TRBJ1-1	CASSQAPGHPAFF	TGCGCCAGCAGCCAAGCCCCGGGACATCCTGCTTTCTTT
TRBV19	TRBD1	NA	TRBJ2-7	CASSSGMRGQQYF	TGTGCCAGTAGCTCGGGGATGAGGGGGCAGCAGTACTTC
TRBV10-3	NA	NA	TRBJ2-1	CAISEAREGGPHNEQFF	TGTGCCATCAGTGAAGCGAGGGAGGGGGGGCCCCACAATGAGCAGTTCTTC
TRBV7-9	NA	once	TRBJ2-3	CASSRDGSSTDTQYF	TGTGCCAGCAGCCGCGACGGGTCTAGCACAGATACGCAGTATTTT
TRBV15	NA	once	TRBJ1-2	CATRKPDRDNTGYTF	TGTGCCACCAGAAAACCTGACCGGGACAACACTGGCTACACCTTC
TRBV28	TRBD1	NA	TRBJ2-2	CASIPGQGTGELFF	TGTGCCAGTATACCGGGACAGGGCACCGGGGAGCTGTTTTTT
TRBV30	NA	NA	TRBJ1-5	CAWSSKDYQPQHF	TGTGCCTGGAGTTCAAAGGACTATCAGCCCCAGCATTTT
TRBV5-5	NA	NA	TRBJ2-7	CASSLEQTYEQYF	TGTGCCAGCAGCTTGGAACAGACATACGAGCAGTACTTC
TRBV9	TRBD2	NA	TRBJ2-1	CASSGGSSGETYNEQFF	TGTGCCAGCAGCGGAGGATCGAGCGGGGAGACATACAATGAGCAGTTCTTC
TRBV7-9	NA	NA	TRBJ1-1	CASSLRGQTNTEAFF	TGTGCCAGCAGCTTACGTGGACAGACGAACACTGAAGCTTTCTTT